The clone carrying this T cell receptor beta chain occurred many times. The sample comes from a study of blood T cells in healthy people across ages. Primers used in a second PCR of roughly 6 to 11 cycles were a sample-barcoded 5' primer and a J-beta primer mix. MiXCR was run by TCRdb on the 5' RACE reads, yielding one entry per CDR3 protein. The table lists 600,000 or so distinct CDR3 sequences, approximately 30% of them singletons. J gave up 2 bases and V 6 bases, and 18 bases lay outside the gene matches. Germline CDR1 is DFQATT and CDR2 is SNEGSKA (reference sequence). This CDR3 has 18 residues. This receptor was taken from a woman aged 80 or older in good health. The chain couples TRBV20-1 to TRBJ2-5; TRBD2 matches at 10 bases. The sequenced sample consisted of blood. This CDR3 is CSAPPASAGGRWQETQYF. The CDR3 region has the DNA TGCAGTGCCCCACCCGCTTCAGCGGGGGGGCGATGGCAAGAGACCCAGTACTTC.